This is a list of T cell receptor beta chains from one sample in a study of brain T cells in children with intractable seizures. Using immunoSEQ multiplex PCR, the repertoire was profiled, and TCRdb retains in-frame clones only, with some absent. The table records about 22,000 clones, 90% to 95% of them present only once. The sequenced sample was peripheral blood, obtained at surgery. Every receptor here comes from a boy aged 5-17 years with focal cortical dysplasia and intractable seizures. CDR3s include the opening cysteine and the closing phenylalanine or tryptophan. The D gene is left open where the match is weak. Only some rows state a clone size, as once, few, many or a class for expanded clones.

clone_size,d_call,v_call,j_call,cdr3_aa,cdr3_nt
once,NA,TRBV7-8,TRBJ2-1,CASSQEGPSSYNEQFF,TGTGCCAGCAGCCAAGAGGGGCCGAGCTCCTACAATGAGCAGTTCTTC
NA,NA,TRBV6-5,TRBJ2-4,CATTPEQLLPMDF,TGTGCCACCACCCCTGAACAGCTCCTCCCGATGGACTTC
NA,NA,TRBV27,TRBJ1-1,CASSSGRGTEAFF,TGTGCCAGCAGCTCCGGACGGGGCACTGAAGCTTTCTTT
once,NA,TRBV3-1/TRBV3-2,TRBJ2-7,CASSQGIRGFLDEQYF,TGTGCCAGCAGCCAAGGGATTAGAGGGTTCCTCGACGAGCAGTACTTC
NA,TRBD1,TRBV6-4,TRBJ2-6,CASSDGTGSGANVLTF,TGTGCCAGCAGTGACGGGACAGGGTCTGGGGCCAACGTCCTGACTTTC
NA,NA,TRBV27,TRBJ2-1,CASSLSISLAQFF,TGTGCCAGCAGTTTATCGATCTCCCTAGCGCAGTTCTTC
NA,NA,TRBV4-1,TRBJ2-1,CASSPERLDSYNEQFF,TGCGCCAGCAGCCCCGAAAGGCTTGACTCCTACAATGAGCAGTTCTTC
NA,TRBD1,TRBV27,TRBJ2-2,CASRGQGAGELFF,TGTGCCAGCAGGGGACAGGGGGCCGGGGAGCTGTTTTTT
NA,TRBD1,TRBV9,TRBJ1-4,CASSARTGTGREKLFF,TGTGCCAGCAGCGCGAGAACCGGGACAGGGCGCGAAAAACTGTTTTTT
once,NA,TRBV6-6,TRBJ1-1,CASSYRGENTEAFF,TGTGCCAGCAGTTACCGTGGGGAGAACACTGAAGCTTTCTTT
NA,NA,TRBV7-9,TRBJ1-4,CASSLWPNEKLFF,TGTGCCAGCAGCTTATGGCCTAATGAAAAACTGTTTTTT
NA,NA,TRBV3-1/TRBV3-2,TRBJ2-5,CASSQRTDQETQYF,TGTGCCAGCAGCCAAAGAACGGACCAAGAGACCCAGTACTTC
NA,NA,TRBV6-5,TRBJ1-1,CASSTGLWYTEAFF,TGTGCCAGCAGTACAGGTTTGTGGTACACTGAAGCTTTCTTT
NA,NA,TRBV2,TRBJ2-4,CASSGGGEAKNIQYF,TGTGCCAGCAGTGGAGGAGGGGAGGCCAAAAACATTCAGTACTTC
NA,TRBD1,TRBV4-1,TRBJ2-2,CASSQWTGGNTGELFF,TGCGCCAGCAGCCAATGGACAGGCGGGAACACCGGGGAGCTGTTTTTT
NA,NA,TRBV2,TRBJ1-3,CASKKVVSGNTIYF,TGTGCCTCAAAAAAAGTAGTCTCTGGAAACACCATATATTTT
NA,NA,TRBV5-6,TRBJ1-3,CASSLQPVSGNTIYF,TGTGCCAGCAGCTTACAACCAGTTTCTGGAAACACCATATATTTT
NA,TRBD2,TRBV28,TRBJ2-2,CASSRGLAGGHVTGELFF,TGTGCCAGCAGTCGGGGACTAGCGGGGGGGCATGTCACCGGGGAGCTGTTTTTT
NA,TRBD1,TRBV19,TRBJ1-2,CASNLRTGNYGYTF,TGTGCCAGTAACTTACGGACAGGGAACTATGGCTACACCTTC
NA,TRBD1,TRBV5-6,TRBJ1-2,CASSRHTGGANYGYTF,TGTGCCAGCAGTCGTCATACAGGGGGCGCCAACTATGGCTACACCTTC
NA,NA,TRBV2,TRBJ2-1,CASSWGTSSYNEQFF,TGTGCCAGCAGTTGGGGGACGAGCTCCTACAATGAGCAGTTCTTC
NA,TRBD2,TRBV3-1/TRBV3-2,TRBJ2-3,CASSQDWREGTDTQYF,TGTGCCAGCAGCCAAGATTGGAGGGAGGGGACAGATACGCAGTATTTT
NA,NA,TRBV6-5,TRBJ2-7,CASSTRTVYEQYF,TGTGCCAGCAGTACCCGGACAGTCTACGAGCAGTACTTC
NA,TRBD1,TRBV27,TRBJ1-2,CASSLRQGIDYGYTF,TGTGCCAGCAGTTTACGACAGGGGATCGACTATGGCTACACCTTC
NA,TRBD1,TRBV5-1,TRBJ2-7,CASSHGQGYYEQYF,TGCGCCAGCAGCCACGGACAGGGATACTACGAGCAGTACTTC
NA,NA,TRBV12-3/TRBV12-4,TRBJ1-1,CASRYDGEAFF,TGTGCCAGCAGATATGACGGTGAAGCTTTCTTT
NA,TRBD2,TRBV5-4,TRBJ2-1,CASSTASGRALNEQFF,TGTGCCAGCAGCACAGCTAGCGGGAGGGCCTTGAATGAGCAGTTCTTC
NA,TRBD2,TRBV13,TRBJ2-5,CASSPRTSGQTQYF,TGTGCCAGCAGCCCCCGGACTAGCGGACAGACCCAGTACTTC
NA,NA,TRBV4-1,TRBJ2-3,CASSQGEGVITDTQYF,TGCGCCAGCAGCCAAGGGGAAGGGGTTATCACAGATACGCAGTATTTT
NA,TRBD1,TRBV2,TRBJ1-5,CASSGDRGNQPQHF,TGTGCCAGCAGTGGGGACAGGGGGAATCAGCCCCAGCATTTT
NA,NA,TRBV14,TRBJ1-3,CASSQKVWGFNTIYF,TGTGCCAGCAGCCAAAAGGTTTGGGGTTTCAACACCATATATTTT
NA,TRBD1,TRBV30,TRBJ2-6,CAWAGDSISGANVLTF,TGTGCCTGGGCTGGGGACAGCATCTCTGGGGCCAACGTCCTGACTTTC
NA,TRBD2,TRBV11-2,TRBJ2-5,CASSPRLADQETQYF,TGTGCCAGCAGCCCAAGACTAGCGGACCAAGAGACCCAGTACTTC
NA,TRBD2,TRBV6-4,TRBJ2-1,CASSDGGGAFGNEQFF,TGTGCCAGCAGTGATGGCGGGGGGGCCTTTGGGAATGAGCAGTTCTTC
NA,NA,TRBV7-9,TRBJ2-1,CASSRRSEQFF,TGTGCCAGCAGCCGGAGGTCTGAGCAGTTCTTC
NA,TRBD1,TRBV28,TRBJ1-1,CASRGPGQGAEAFF,TGTGCCAGCAGAGGCCCGGGACAGGGCGCTGAAGCTTTCTTT
NA,NA,TRBV7-6,TRBJ1-1,CASSHGGGAPGNTEAFF,TGTGCCAGCAGCCACGGCGGGGGCGCACCAGGGAACACTGAAGCTTTCTTT
once,TRBD2,TRBV6-1,TRBJ2-3,CASSARPPGGSTDTQYF,TGTGCCAGCAGTGCTAGACCCCCGGGAGGAAGCACAGATACGCAGTATTTT
NA,NA,TRBV7-8,TRBJ1-5,CASSTARSNQPQHF,TGTGCCAGCAGCACTGCTAGGAGCAATCAGCCCCAGCATTTT
NA,NA,TRBV5-1,TRBJ2-1,CASSPSGRADEQFF,TGCGCCAGCAGCCCCTCGGGACGAGCGGATGAGCAGTTCTTC
NA,NA,TRBV19,TRBJ2-1,CASKTWGPGDNEQFF,TGTGCCAGTAAGACTTGGGGTCCGGGGGACAATGAGCAGTTCTTC
few,TRBD2,TRBV5-5,TRBJ2-5,CASSLIPVAGGSETQYF,TGTGCCAGCAGCTTGATCCCCGTAGCGGGGGGGAGCGAGACCCAGTACTTC
NA,NA,TRBV5-1,TRBJ1-4,CASSLVLGGATNEKLFF,TGCGCCAGCAGCTTGGTGCTAGGGGGTGCAACTAATGAAAAACTGTTTTTT
NA,TRBD2,TRBV5-6,TRBJ2-1,CASSWRGTINEQFF,TGTGCCAGCAGCTGGCGGGGGACGATAAATGAGCAGTTCTTC
NA,TRBD2,TRBV19,TRBJ2-6,CASSREGRAGANVLTF,TGTGCCAGTAGTAGGGAGGGCAGGGCCGGGGCCAACGTCCTGACTTTC
NA,NA,TRBV2,TRBJ2-1,CASSDPYRDREGDEQFF,TGTGCCAGCAGTGACCCGTACCGGGACCGCGAGGGTGATGAGCAGTTCTTC
NA,NA,TRBV29-1,TRBJ1-3,CSSWVGNTIYF,TGCAGCAGTTGGGTTGGAAACACCATATATTTT
NA,NA,TRBV9,TRBJ1-2,CASSVNRDGYTF,TGTGCCAGCAGCGTCAACAGGGATGGCTACACCTTC
NA,NA,TRBV30,TRBJ1-1,CAWRGTGNTEAFF,TGTGCCTGGAGGGGGACGGGGAACACTGAAGCTTTCTTT
NA,NA,TRBV3-1/TRBV3-2,TRBJ2-3,CASSQAKGQGTDTQYF,TGTGCCAGCAGCCAAGCGAAGGGACAAGGCACAGATACGCAGTATTTT
NA,NA,TRBV27,TRBJ2-3,CASRRGLYTDTQYF,TGTGCCAGCAGACGAGGACTTTACACAGATACGCAGTATTTT
NA,TRBD1,TRBV7-9,TRBJ1-4,CASSPTKPGQGAQKLFF,TGTGCCAGCAGCCCCACAAAACCGGGACAGGGGGCGCAAAAACTGTTTTTT
NA,NA,TRBV5-1,TRBJ1-2,CASSLGGTYGYTF,TGCGCCAGCAGCTTGGGTGGGACCTATGGCTACACCTTC
NA,NA,TRBV10-3,TRBJ1-2,CAIRGQGNYGYTF,TGTGCCATCAGGGGGCAGGGTAACTATGGCTACACCTTC
NA,NA,TRBV7-7,TRBJ2-5,CASSLAAGLGETQYF,TGTGCCAGCAGCTTAGCCGCGGGTCTCGGCGAGACCCAGTACTTC